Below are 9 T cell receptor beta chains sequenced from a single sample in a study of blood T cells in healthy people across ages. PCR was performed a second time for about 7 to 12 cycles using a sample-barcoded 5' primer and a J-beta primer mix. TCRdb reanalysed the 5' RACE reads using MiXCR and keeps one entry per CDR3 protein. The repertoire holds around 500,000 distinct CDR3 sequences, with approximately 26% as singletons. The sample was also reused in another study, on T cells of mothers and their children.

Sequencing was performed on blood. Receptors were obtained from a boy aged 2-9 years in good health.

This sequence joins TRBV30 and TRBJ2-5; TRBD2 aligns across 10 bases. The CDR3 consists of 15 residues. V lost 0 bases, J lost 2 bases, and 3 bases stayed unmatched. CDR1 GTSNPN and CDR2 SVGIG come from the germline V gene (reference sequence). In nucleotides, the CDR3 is TGTGCCTGGAGTGTACTAGCGGGGACTCAAGAGACCCAGTACTTC. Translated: CAWSVLAGTQETQYF.

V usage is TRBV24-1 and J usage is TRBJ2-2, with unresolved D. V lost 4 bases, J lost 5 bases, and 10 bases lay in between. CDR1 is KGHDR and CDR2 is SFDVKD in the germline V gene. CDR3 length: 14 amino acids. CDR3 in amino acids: CATSEAVGTGELFF. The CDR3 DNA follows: TGTGCCACCAGTGAGGCGGTTGGGACCGGGGAGCTGTTTTTT.

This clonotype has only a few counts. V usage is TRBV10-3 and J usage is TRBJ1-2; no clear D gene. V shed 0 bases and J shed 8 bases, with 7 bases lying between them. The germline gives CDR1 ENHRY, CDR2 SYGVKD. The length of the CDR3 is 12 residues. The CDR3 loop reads CAISESGSGYTF. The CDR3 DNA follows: TGTGCCATCAGTGAGTCGGGGTCCGGCTACACCTTC.

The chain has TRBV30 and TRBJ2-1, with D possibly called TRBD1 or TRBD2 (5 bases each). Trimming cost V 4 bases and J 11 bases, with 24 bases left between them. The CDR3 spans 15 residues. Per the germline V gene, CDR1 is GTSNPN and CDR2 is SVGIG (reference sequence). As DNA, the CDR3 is TGTGCCTGGAAGGGGAATGTGGGAACGGGGTTCAAGCAGTTCTTC. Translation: CAWKGNVGTGFKQFF.

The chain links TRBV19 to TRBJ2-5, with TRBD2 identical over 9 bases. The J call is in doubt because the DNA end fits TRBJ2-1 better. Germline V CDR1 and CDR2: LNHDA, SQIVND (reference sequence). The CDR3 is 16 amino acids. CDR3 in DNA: TGTGCCAGTAGTATAGGTAGCGGGAGTACCTACAATGAGCAGTTCTTC. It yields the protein CASSIGSGSTYNEQFF.

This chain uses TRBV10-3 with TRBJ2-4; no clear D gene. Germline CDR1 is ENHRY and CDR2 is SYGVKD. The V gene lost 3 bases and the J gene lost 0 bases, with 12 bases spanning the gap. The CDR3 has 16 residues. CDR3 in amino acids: CAISEGRNIAKNIQYF. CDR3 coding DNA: TGTGCCATCAGTGAAGGACGGAACATAGCCAAAAACATTCAGTACTTC.

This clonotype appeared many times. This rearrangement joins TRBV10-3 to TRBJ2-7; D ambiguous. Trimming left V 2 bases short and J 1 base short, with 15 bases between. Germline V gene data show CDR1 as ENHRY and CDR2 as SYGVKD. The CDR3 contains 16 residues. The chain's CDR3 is CAISEGYGDLSYEQYF. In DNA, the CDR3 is TGTGCCATCAGTGAGGGGTACGGTGACTTATCCTACGAGCAGTACTTC.

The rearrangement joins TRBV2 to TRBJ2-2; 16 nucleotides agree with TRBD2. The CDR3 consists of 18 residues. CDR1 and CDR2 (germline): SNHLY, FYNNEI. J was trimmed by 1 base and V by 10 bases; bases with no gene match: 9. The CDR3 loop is CATTGLAGGIRNTGELFF. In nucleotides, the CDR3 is TGTGCCACCACGGGACTAGCGGGAGGGATAAGGAACACCGGGGAGCTGTTTTTT.

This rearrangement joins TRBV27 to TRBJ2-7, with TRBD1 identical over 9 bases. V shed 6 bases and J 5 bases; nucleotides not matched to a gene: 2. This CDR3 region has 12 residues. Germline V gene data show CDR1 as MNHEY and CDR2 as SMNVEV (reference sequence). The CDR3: CASRDRGHEQYF. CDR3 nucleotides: TGTGCCAGCAGGGACAGGGGCCACGAGCAGTACTTC.